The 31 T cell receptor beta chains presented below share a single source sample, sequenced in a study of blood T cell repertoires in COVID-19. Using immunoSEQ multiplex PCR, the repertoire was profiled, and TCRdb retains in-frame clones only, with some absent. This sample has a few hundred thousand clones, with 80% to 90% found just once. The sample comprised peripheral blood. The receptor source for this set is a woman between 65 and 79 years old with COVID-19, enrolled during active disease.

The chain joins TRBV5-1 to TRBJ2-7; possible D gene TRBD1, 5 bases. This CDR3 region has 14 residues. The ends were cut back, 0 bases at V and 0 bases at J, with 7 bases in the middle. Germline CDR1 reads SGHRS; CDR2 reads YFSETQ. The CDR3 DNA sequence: TGCGCCAGCAGCTTGGTGGACACCTCCTACGAGCAGTACTTC. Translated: CASSLVDTSYEQYF.

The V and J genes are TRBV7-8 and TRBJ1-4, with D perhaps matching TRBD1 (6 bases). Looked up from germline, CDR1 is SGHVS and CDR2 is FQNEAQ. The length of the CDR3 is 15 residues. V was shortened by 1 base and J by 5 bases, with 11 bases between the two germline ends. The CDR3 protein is CASSLGHRENEKLFF. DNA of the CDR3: TGTGCCAGCAGCTTAGGGCACAGGGAGAATGAAAAACTGTTTTTT. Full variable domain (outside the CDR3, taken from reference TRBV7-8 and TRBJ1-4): GAGVSQSPRYKVAKRGQDVALRCDPISGHVSLFWYQQALGQGPEFLTYFQNEAQLDKSGLPSDRFFAERPEGSVSTLKIQRTQQEDSAVYLCASSLGHRENEKLFFGSGTQLSVL.

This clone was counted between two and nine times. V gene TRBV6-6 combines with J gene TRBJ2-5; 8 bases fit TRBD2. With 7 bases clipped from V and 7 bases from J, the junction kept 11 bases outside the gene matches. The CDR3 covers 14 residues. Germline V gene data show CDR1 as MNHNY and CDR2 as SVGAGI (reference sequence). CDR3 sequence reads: CASTRGGSGATQYF. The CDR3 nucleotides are TGTGCCAGCACTCGGGGGGGTAGCGGGGCGACCCAGTACTTC.

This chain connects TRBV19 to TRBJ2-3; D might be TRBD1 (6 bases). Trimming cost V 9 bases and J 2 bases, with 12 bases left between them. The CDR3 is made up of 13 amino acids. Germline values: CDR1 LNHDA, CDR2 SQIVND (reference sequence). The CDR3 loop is CASGTRDTDTQYF. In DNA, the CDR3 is TGTGCCAGCGGGACAAGGGACACAGATACGCAGTATTTT.

The CDR3 DNA reads as TGTGCCACCAGCAGAGATCACCTTAGCAGGGAGGGCCTGGGGACAGATACGCAGTATTTT. It encodes CATSRDHLSREGLGTDTQYF. This chain connects TRBV15 to TRBJ2-3, with 7 bases aligning to TRBD2. The CDR3 is 20 residues long. The germline gives CDR1 LNHNV, CDR2 YYDKDF (reference sequence). V shed 0 bases and J 3 bases; nucleotides not matched to a gene: 18.

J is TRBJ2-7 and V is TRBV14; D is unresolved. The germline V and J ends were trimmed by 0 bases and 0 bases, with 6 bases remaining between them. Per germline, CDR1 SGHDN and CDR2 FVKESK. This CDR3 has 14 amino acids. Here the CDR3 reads CASSQELHSYEQYF. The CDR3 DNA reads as TGTGCCAGCAGCCAAGAGTTACACTCCTACGAGCAGTACTTC.

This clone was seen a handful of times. The CDR3 loop is CAWSFQDRAEKLFF. The CDR3 coding sequence is TGTGCCTGGAGCTTTCAGGACAGGGCTGAAAAACTGTTTTTT. This rearrangement joins TRBV30 to TRBJ1-4; 8 bases align to TRBD1. CDR3 size: 14 residues. With V trimmed by 3 bases and J by 7 bases, 7 bases remained unmatched. Germline CDR1 and CDR2: GTSNPN and SVGIG (reference sequence).

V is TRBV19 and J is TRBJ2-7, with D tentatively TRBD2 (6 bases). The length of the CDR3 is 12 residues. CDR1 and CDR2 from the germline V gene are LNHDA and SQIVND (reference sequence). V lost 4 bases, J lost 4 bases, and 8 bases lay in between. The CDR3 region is CASSKTRYEQYF. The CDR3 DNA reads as TGTGCCAGTAGTAAGACTAGGTACGAGCAGTACTTC.

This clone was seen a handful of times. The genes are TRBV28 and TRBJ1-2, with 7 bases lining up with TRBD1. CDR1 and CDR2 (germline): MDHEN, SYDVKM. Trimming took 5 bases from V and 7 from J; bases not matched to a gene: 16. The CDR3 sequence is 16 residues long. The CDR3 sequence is CASSDGLGSTGAGYTF. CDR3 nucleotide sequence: TGTGCCAGCAGTGACGGCCTGGGCAGTACAGGGGCTGGCTACACCTTC.

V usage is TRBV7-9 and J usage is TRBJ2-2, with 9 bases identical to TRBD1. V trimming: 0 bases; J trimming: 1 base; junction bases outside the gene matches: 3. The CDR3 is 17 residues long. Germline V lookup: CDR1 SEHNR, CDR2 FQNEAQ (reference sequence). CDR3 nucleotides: TGTGCCAGCAGCTTAGCGCTGGGACAGGGGAACACCGGGGAGCTGTTTTTT. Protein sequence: CASSLALGQGNTGELFF.

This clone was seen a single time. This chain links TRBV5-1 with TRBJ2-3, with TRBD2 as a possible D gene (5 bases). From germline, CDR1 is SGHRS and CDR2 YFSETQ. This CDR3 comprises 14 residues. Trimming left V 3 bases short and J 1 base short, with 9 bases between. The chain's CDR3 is CASSSISGTDTQYF. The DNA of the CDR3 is TGCGCCAGCAGCTCTATTAGCGGCACAGATACGCAGTATTTT. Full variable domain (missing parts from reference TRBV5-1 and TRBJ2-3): KAGVTQTPRYLIKTRGQQVTLSCSPISGHRSVSWYQQTPGQGLQFLFEYFSETQRNKGNFPGRFSGRQFSNSRSEMNVSTLELGDSALYLCASSSISGTDTQYFGPGTRLTVL.

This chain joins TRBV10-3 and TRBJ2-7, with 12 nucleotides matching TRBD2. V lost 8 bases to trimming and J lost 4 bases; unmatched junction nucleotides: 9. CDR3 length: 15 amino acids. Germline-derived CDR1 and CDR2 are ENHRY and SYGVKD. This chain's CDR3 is CAIRRLAGVGYEQYF. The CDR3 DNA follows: TGTGCCATCCGACGACTAGCGGGAGTTGGGTACGAGCAGTACTTC.

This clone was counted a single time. The chain's CDR3 is CASSKTGVYGYTF. In DNA form, the CDR3 reads TGTGCCAGCAGTAAAACAGGGGTATATGGCTACACCTTC. The chain employs TRBV5-6 and TRBJ1-2; 7 nucleotides agree with TRBD1. There are 13 residues in the CDR3. The trim removed 5 bases at V and 5 bases at J, leaving 6 bases unmatched. CDR1 SGHDT and CDR2 YYEEEE come from the germline V gene.

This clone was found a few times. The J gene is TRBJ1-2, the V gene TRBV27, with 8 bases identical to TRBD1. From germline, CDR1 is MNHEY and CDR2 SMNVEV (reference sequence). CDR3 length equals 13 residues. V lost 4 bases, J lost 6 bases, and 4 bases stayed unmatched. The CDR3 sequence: CASSSRGQNGYTF. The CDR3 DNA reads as TGTGCCAGCAGTTCCAGGGGGCAGAATGGCTACACCTTC.

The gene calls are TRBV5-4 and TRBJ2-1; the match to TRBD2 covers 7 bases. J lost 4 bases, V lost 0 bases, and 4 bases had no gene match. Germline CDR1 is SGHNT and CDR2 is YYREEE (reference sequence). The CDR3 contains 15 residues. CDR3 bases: TGTGCCAGCAGCTTGGATCTGCGGGGGTACAATGAGCAGTTCTTC. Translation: CASSLDLRGYNEQFF.

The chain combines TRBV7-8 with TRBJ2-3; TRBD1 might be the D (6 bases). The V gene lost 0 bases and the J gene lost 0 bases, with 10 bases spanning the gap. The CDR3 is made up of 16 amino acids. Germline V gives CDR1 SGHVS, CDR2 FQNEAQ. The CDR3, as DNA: TGTGCCAGCAGCTTAGCCTCGGGACAAAGCACAGATACGCAGTATTTT. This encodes CASSLASGQSTDTQYF.

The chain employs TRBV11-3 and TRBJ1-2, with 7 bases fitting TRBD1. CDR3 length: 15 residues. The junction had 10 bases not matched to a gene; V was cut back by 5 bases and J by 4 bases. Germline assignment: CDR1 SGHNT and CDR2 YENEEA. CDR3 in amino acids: CASSPGTELLYGYTF. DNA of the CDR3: TGTGCCAGCAGCCCCGGGACAGAGCTACTCTATGGCTACACCTTC.

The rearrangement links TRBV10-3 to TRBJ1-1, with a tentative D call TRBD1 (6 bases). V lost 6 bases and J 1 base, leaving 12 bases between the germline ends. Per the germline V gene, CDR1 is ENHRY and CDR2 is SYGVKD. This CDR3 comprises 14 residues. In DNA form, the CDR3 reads TGTGCCATCAGGGCGCTACAGGGGAACACTGAAGCTTTCTTT. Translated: CAIRALQGNTEAFF.

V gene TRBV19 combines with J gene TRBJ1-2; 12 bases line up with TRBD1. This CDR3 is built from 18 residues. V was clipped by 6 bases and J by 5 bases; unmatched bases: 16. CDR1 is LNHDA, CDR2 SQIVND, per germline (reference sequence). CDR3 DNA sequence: TGTGCCAGTAGGCCCGGGACAGGGGGCGCATCTTATTTATATGGCTACACCTTC. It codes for CASRPGTGGASYLYGYTF.

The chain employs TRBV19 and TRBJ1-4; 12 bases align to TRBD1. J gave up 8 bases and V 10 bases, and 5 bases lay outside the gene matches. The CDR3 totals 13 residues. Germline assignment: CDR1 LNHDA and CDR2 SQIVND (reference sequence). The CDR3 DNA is TGTGCCACGAAGGGACAGGGGGCCGAAAAACTGTTTTTT. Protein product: CATKGQGAEKLFF. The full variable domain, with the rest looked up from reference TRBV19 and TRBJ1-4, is DGGITQSPKYLFRKEGQNVTLSCEQNLNHDAMYWYRQDPGQGLRLIYYSQIVNDFQKGDIAEGYSVSREKKESFPLTVTSAQKNPTAFYLCATKGQGAEKLFFGSGTQLSVL.

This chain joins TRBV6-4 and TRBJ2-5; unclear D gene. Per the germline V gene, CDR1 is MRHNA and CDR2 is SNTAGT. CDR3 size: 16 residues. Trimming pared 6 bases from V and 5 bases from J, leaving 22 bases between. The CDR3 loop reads CASSPPHGYPRETQYF. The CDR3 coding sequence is TGTGCCAGCAGCCCACCGCACGGTTACCCCCGGGAGACCCAGTACTTC.

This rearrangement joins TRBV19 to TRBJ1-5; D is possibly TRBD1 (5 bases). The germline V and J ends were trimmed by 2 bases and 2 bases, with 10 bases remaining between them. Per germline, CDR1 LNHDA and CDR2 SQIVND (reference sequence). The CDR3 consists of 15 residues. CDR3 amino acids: CASSIIWGGNQPQHF. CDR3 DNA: TGTGCCAGTAGTATAATATGGGGGGGCAATCAGCCCCAGCATTTT. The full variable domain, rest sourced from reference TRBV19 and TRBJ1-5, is DGGITQSPKYLFRKEGQNVTLSCEQNLNHDAMYWYRQDPGQGLRLIYYSQIVNDFQKGDIAEGYSVSREKKESFPLTVTSAQKNPTAFYLCASSIIWGGNQPQHFGDGTRLSIL.

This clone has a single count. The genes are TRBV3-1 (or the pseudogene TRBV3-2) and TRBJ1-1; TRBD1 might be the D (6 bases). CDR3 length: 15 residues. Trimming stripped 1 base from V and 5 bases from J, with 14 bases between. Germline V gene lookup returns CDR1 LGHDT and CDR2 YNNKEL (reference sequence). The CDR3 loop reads CASSQVYRDNTEAFF. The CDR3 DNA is TGTGCCAGCAGCCAAGTTTACAGGGATAATACTGAAGCTTTCTTT.

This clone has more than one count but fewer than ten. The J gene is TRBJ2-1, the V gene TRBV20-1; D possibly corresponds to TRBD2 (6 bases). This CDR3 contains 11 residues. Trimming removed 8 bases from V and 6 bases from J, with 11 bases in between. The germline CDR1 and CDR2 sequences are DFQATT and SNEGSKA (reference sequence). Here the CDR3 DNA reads TGCAGTCCTTATAGCGGCAATGAGCAGTTCTTC. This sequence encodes CSPYSGNEQFF.

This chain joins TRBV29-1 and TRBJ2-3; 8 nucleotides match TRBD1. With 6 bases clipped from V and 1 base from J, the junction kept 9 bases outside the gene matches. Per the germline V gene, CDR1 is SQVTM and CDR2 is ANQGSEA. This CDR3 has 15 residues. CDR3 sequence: CSVKFRDRRTDTQYF. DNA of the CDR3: TGCAGCGTAAAATTCCGGGACAGGCGCACAGATACGCAGTATTTT.

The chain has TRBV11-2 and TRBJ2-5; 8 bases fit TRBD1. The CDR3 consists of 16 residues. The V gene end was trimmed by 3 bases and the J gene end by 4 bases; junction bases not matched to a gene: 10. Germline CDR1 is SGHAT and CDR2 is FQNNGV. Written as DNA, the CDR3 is TGTGCCAGCAGCTTTAGGGGGACAGGAGAACGAGAGACCCAGTACTTC. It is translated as CASSFRGTGERETQYF.

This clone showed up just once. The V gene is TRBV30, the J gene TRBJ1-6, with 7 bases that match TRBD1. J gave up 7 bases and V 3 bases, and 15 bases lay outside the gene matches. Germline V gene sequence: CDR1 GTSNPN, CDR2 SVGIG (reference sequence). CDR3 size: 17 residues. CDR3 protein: CAWRRARGGLPNSPLHF. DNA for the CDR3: TGTGCCTGGAGAAGGGCCCGAGGGGGCCTCCCGAATTCACCCCTCCACTTT.

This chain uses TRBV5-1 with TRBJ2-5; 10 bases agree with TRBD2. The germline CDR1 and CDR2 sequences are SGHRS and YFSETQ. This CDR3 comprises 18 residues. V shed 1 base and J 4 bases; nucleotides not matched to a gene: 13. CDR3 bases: TGCGCCAGCAGCTTGTCTCCAGCGGGAGGGCCAGGGGGAGAGACCCAGTACTTC. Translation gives CASSLSPAGGPGGETQYF.

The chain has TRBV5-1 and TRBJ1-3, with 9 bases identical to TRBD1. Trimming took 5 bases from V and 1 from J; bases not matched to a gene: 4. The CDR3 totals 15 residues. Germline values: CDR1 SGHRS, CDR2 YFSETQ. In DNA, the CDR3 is TGCGCCAGCAGTCCACAGGGGGCTTCTGGAAACACCATATATTTT. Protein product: CASSPQGASGNTIYF.

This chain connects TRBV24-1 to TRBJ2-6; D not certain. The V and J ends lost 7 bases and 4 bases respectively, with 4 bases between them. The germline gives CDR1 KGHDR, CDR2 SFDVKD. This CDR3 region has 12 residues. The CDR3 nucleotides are TGTGCCACCAGGTCGGGGGCCAACGTCCTGACTTTC. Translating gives CATRSGANVLTF.

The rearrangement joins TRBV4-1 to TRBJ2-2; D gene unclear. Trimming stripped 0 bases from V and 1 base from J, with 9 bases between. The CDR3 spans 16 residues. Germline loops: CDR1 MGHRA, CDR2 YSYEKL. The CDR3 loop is CASSQEPGQNTGELFF. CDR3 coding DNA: TGCGCCAGCAGCCAAGAACCAGGTCAGAACACCGGGGAGCTGTTTTTT.